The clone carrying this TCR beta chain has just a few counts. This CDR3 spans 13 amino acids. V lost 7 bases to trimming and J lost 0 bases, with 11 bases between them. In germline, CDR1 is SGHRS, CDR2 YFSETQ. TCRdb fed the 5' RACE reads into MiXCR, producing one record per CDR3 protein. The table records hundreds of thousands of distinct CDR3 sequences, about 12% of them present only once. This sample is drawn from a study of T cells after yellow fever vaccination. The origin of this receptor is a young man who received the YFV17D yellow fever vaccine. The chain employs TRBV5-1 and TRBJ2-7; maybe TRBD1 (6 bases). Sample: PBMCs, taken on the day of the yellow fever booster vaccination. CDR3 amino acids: CASGRDNSYEQYF. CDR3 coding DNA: TGCGCCAGCGGAAGGGACAACTCCTACGAGCAGTACTTC.